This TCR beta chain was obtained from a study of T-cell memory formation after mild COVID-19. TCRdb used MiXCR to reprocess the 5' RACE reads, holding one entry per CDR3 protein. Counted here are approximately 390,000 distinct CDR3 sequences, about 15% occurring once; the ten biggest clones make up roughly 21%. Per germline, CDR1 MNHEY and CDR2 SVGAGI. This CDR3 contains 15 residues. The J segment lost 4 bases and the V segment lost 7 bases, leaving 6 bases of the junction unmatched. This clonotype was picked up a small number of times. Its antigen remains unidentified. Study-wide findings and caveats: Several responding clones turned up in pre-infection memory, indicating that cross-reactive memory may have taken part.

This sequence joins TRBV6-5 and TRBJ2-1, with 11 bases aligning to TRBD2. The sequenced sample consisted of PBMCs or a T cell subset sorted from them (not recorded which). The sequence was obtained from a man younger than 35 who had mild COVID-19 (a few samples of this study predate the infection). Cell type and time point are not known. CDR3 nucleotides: TGTGCCAGCAAACCGGGACTAGCGGCTTACAATGAGCAGTTCTTC. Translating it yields CASKPGLAAYNEQFF.